These T cell receptor beta chains were read from a single sample in a study of Graves' ophthalmopathy and Graves' hyperthyroidism. TCRdb re-called the multiplex PCR reads through MiXCR, storing one row per CDR3 protein. The table records about 590,000 distinct CDR3 sequences, less than 40% of them present only once. Material: peripheral blood or thyroid tissue (not recorded which). The receptors stem from an adult man with Graves' hyperthyroidism. Both conserved end residues are part of each CDR3. Fields, in order: V gene, D gene, J gene, clone size, CDR3 protein, CDR3 DNA. The D gene is left open where the match is weak. Rows give clone size only sometimes, using once, few, many, or a class for an expanded clone.

v_call: TRBV14
d_call: -
j_call: TRBJ2-7
clone_size: many
cdr3_aa: CASSRGGSLTYEQYF
cdr3_nt: TGTGCCAGCAGCCGAGGTGGGTCCCTTACCTACGAGCAGTACTTC

v_call: TRBV9
d_call: TRBD1
j_call: TRBJ1-3
clone_size: many
cdr3_aa: CASSDDREAGNTIYF
cdr3_nt: TGTGCCAGCAGCGACGACAGGGAAGCTGGAAACACCATATATTTT

v_call: TRBV20-1
d_call: -
j_call: TRBJ1-5
clone_size: many
cdr3_aa: CSASPATGYQPQHF
cdr3_nt: TGCAGTGCTAGCCCAGCTACAGGGTATCAGCCCCAGCATTTT

v_call: TRBV7-8
d_call: TRBD2
j_call: TRBJ2-2
clone_size: many
cdr3_aa: CASSYGGADTGELFF
cdr3_nt: TGTGCCAGCAGCTACGGGGGGGCGGACACCGGGGAGCTGTTTTTT

v_call: TRBV5-1
d_call: -
j_call: TRBJ1-1
clone_size: many
cdr3_aa: CASSSTGFAEAFF
cdr3_nt: TGCGCCAGCAGCTCTACAGGGTTCGCTGAAGCTTTCTTT

v_call: TRBV6-1
d_call: -
j_call: TRBJ1-1
clone_size: many
cdr3_aa: CASRQQNRNTEAFF
cdr3_nt: TGTGCCAGCAGACAACAAAACAGGAACACTGAAGCTTTCTTT

v_call: TRBV7-2
d_call: -
j_call: TRBJ2-7
clone_size: many
cdr3_aa: CASSPKASYEQYF
cdr3_nt: TGTGCCAGCAGCCCGAAGGCGTCCTACGAGCAGTACTTC

v_call: TRBV7-2
d_call: TRBD1
j_call: TRBJ1-1
clone_size: many
cdr3_aa: CASSPDPAGGTEAFF
cdr3_nt: TGTGCCAGCAGCCCGGACCCCGCAGGGGGAACAGAAGCTTTCTTT

v_call: TRBV29-1
d_call: TRBD1
j_call: TRBJ1-1
clone_size: once
cdr3_aa: CSVEPSDRANNEQFF
cdr3_nt: TGCAGCGTTGAACCCTCCGACAGGGCGAACAATGAGCAGTTCTTT

v_call: TRBV9
d_call: TRBD1
j_call: TRBJ1-4
clone_size: many
cdr3_aa: CASSGSGTGYEKLFF
cdr3_nt: TGTGCCAGCAGTGGTTCCGGGACAGGGTATGAAAAACTGTTTTTT

v_call: TRBV10-3
d_call: -
j_call: TRBJ1-1
clone_size: -
cdr3_aa: CAISGGAGEAFF
cdr3_nt: TGTGCCATCAGTGGGGGGGCTGGTGAAGCTTTCTTT

v_call: TRBV5-6
d_call: -
j_call: TRBJ2-5
clone_size: many
cdr3_aa: CASSLERGKETQYF
cdr3_nt: TGTGCCAGCAGCTTGGAGCGTGGGAAAGAGACCCAGTACTTC

v_call: TRBV20-1
d_call: -
j_call: TRBJ1-5
clone_size: -
cdr3_aa: CSARDEEREPQHF
cdr3_nt: TGCAGTGCTAGAGATGAAGAGAGGGAGCCCCAGCATTTT

v_call: TRBV25-1
d_call: -
j_call: TRBJ2-3
clone_size: -
cdr3_aa: CASSETGGPTDTQYF
cdr3_nt: TGTGCCAGCAGTGAAACCGGAGGTCCCACAGATACGCAGTATTTT

v_call: TRBV13
d_call: -
j_call: TRBJ2-7
clone_size: many
cdr3_aa: CASSSQLGISYEQYF
cdr3_nt: TGTGCCAGCAGCTCCCAACTAGGGATCTCCTACGAGCAGTACTTC

v_call: TRBV9
d_call: -
j_call: TRBJ1-1
clone_size: -
cdr3_aa: CASSVAGERVEAFF
cdr3_nt: TGTGCCAGCAGCGTAGCAGGGGAGCGCGTTGAAGCTTTCTTT

v_call: TRBV5-8
d_call: -
j_call: TRBJ2-6
clone_size: many
cdr3_aa: CASSLSGDGANVLTF
cdr3_nt: TGTGCCAGCAGCTTGTCAGGGGATGGGGCCAACGTCCTGACTTTC

v_call: TRBV27
d_call: -
j_call: TRBJ1-6
clone_size: many
cdr3_aa: CASSFRGKSSPLHF
cdr3_nt: TGTGCCAGCAGTTTCAGGGGTAAATCTTCACCCCTCCACTTT

v_call: TRBV12-3/TRBV12-4
d_call: -
j_call: TRBJ2-2
clone_size: many
cdr3_aa: CASSLVQNTGELFF
cdr3_nt: TGTGCCAGCAGTTTAGTACAGAACACCGGGGAGCTGTTTTTT

v_call: TRBV11-2
d_call: TRBD1
j_call: TRBJ1-2
clone_size: many
cdr3_aa: CASSSGQGGYGYTF
cdr3_nt: TGTGCCAGCAGCTCCGGACAGGGAGGCTATGGCTACACCTTC

v_call: TRBV7-8
d_call: TRBD2
j_call: TRBJ2-5
clone_size: many
cdr3_aa: CASSLVLAGEEETQYF
cdr3_nt: TGTGCCAGCAGCTTAGTTCTAGCGGGAGAGGAAGAGACCCAGTACTTC

v_call: TRBV9
d_call: TRBD1
j_call: TRBJ1-1
clone_size: -
cdr3_aa: CAGSETGGRWRTEAFF
cdr3_nt: TGTGCCGGCAGCGAAACAGGGGGCAGGTGGCGCACTGAAGCTTTCTTT

v_call: TRBV29-1
d_call: -
j_call: TRBJ2-7
clone_size: many
cdr3_aa: CSVEGSSSYEQYF
cdr3_nt: TGCAGCGTTGAGGGGTCGAGCTCCTACGAGCAGTACTTC

v_call: TRBV4-1
d_call: TRBD1
j_call: TRBJ1-2
clone_size: many
cdr3_aa: CASSQPGQGFGGYTF
cdr3_nt: TGCGCCAGCAGCCAGCCGGGACAGGGATTCGGCGGCTACACCTTC

v_call: TRBV29-1
d_call: -
j_call: TRBJ2-5
clone_size: many
cdr3_aa: CSVEDEETQYF
cdr3_nt: TGCAGCGTTGAAGACGAGGAGACCCAGTACTTC

v_call: TRBV10-2
d_call: TRBD1
j_call: TRBJ1-5
clone_size: -
cdr3_aa: CATQQGAEGNQPQHF
cdr3_nt: TGCGCCACCCAACAGGGGGCGGAGGGCAATCAGCCCCAGCATTTT

v_call: TRBV12-3/TRBV12-4
d_call: -
j_call: TRBJ2-2
clone_size: few
cdr3_aa: CASSASGEVPHGELFF
cdr3_nt: TGTGCCAGCAGTGCCTCGGGGGAGGTGCCCCACGGGGAGCTGTTTTTT

v_call: TRBV6-1
d_call: -
j_call: TRBJ1-6
clone_size: few
cdr3_aa: CASAGRSSYNSPLHF
cdr3_nt: TGTGCCAGCGCGGGACGGAGCTCCTATAATTCACCCCTCCACTTT

v_call: TRBV20-1
d_call: -
j_call: TRBJ1-2
clone_size: many
cdr3_aa: CSARDSNRYTF
cdr3_nt: TGCAGTGCTAGAGATAGCAATCGCTACACCTTC

v_call: TRBV7-2
d_call: TRBD1
j_call: TRBJ1-5
clone_size: -
cdr3_aa: CASSRTGGFNQPQHF
cdr3_nt: TGTGCCAGCAGCCGTACAGGGGGGTTTAACCAGCCCCAGCATTTT

v_call: TRBV6-5
d_call: TRBD1
j_call: TRBJ2-7
clone_size: few
cdr3_aa: CASSYSSNYGQGSYEQYF
cdr3_nt: TGTGCCAGCAGTTACTCGAGTAATTATGGACAGGGATCCTACGAGCAGTACTTC

v_call: TRBV29-1
d_call: TRBD1
j_call: TRBJ1-1
clone_size: many
cdr3_aa: CSVDRQGANTEAFF
cdr3_nt: TGCAGCGTGGACCGACAGGGCGCGAACACTGAAGCTTTCTTT

v_call: TRBV19
d_call: -
j_call: TRBJ1-4
clone_size: many
cdr3_aa: CASSIALINEKLFF
cdr3_nt: TGTGCCAGTAGTATAGCCCTGATCAATGAAAAACTGTTTTTT

v_call: TRBV2
d_call: -
j_call: TRBJ2-2
clone_size: -
cdr3_aa: CASSDGSGIFGYTGELFF
cdr3_nt: TGTGCCAGCAGTGATGGCTCAGGAATCTTTGGCTACACCGGGGAGCTGTTTTTT

v_call: TRBV5-6
d_call: -
j_call: TRBJ2-5
clone_size: many
cdr3_aa: CATTGGGGTQYF
cdr3_nt: TGTGCCACCACCGGGGGCGGAGGGACCCAGTACTTC

v_call: TRBV7-6
d_call: TRBD2
j_call: TRBJ2-5
clone_size: many
cdr3_aa: CASSKIAGGVQETQYF
cdr3_nt: TGTGCCAGCAGCAAAATAGCGGGGGGCGTCCAAGAGACCCAGTACTTC

v_call: TRBV20-1
d_call: -
j_call: TRBJ2-7
clone_size: many
cdr3_aa: CSASLRVWDEQYF
cdr3_nt: TGCAGTGCTAGCTTACGAGTCTGGGACGAGCAGTACTTC

v_call: TRBV18
d_call: -
j_call: TRBJ1-1
clone_size: -
cdr3_aa: CASSPRPRNTEAFF
cdr3_nt: TGTGCCAGCTCACCTCGGCCAAGGAACACTGAAGCTTTCTTT

v_call: TRBV7-9
d_call: TRBD1
j_call: TRBJ1-6
clone_size: -
cdr3_aa: CASSLTGTGYNSPLHF
cdr3_nt: TGTGCCAGCAGCTTAACCGGGACAGGGTATAATTCACCCCTCCACTTT

v_call: TRBV10-2
d_call: -
j_call: TRBJ2-7
clone_size: many
cdr3_aa: CASSESEWYSYEQYF
cdr3_nt: TGCGCCAGCAGTGAGTCGGAGTGGTACTCCTACGAGCAGTACTTC

v_call: TRBV25-1
d_call: -
j_call: TRBJ2-3
clone_size: -
cdr3_aa: CASSEDFDSYTDTQYF
cdr3_nt: TGTGCCAGCAGTGAGGACTTCGACAGCTACACAGATACGCAGTATTTT

v_call: TRBV4-1
d_call: -
j_call: TRBJ1-1
clone_size: many
cdr3_aa: CASSQDGRKPEMAFF
cdr3_nt: TGCGCCAGCAGCCAAGACGGTAGGAAGCCGGAGATGGCTTTCTTT

v_call: TRBV5-4
d_call: -
j_call: TRBJ2-2
clone_size: many
cdr3_aa: CASSLLNTGELFF
cdr3_nt: TGTGCCAGCAGCTTGCTGAACACCGGGGAGCTGTTTTTT

v_call: TRBV20-1
d_call: TRBD2
j_call: TRBJ2-2
clone_size: many
cdr3_aa: CSVRGRFTGELFF
cdr3_nt: TGCAGTGTGCGGGGGAGGTTTACCGGGGAGCTGTTTTTT

v_call: TRBV4-1
d_call: TRBD2
j_call: TRBJ2-7
clone_size: many
cdr3_aa: CASSQAGGRPTYEQYF
cdr3_nt: TGCGCCAGCAGCCAAGCGGGGGGGCGCCCAACCTACGAGCAGTACTTC

v_call: TRBV5-1
d_call: TRBD2
j_call: TRBJ2-7
clone_size: -
cdr3_aa: CASSLAVFQRDSYEQYF
cdr3_nt: TGCGCCAGCAGCTTGGCCGTTTTCCAGCGGGACTCCTACGAGCAGTACTTC

v_call: TRBV12-3/TRBV12-4
d_call: TRBD1
j_call: TRBJ1-2
clone_size: many
cdr3_aa: CASRPIFRDRGGNYGYTF
cdr3_nt: TGTGCCAGCAGACCTATCTTCCGGGACAGGGGAGGCAACTATGGCTACACCTTC

v_call: TRBV18
d_call: TRBD2
j_call: TRBJ2-7
clone_size: -
cdr3_aa: CASSSQSSGGFYEQYF
cdr3_nt: TGTGCCAGCTCCTCGCAGTCGAGCGGGGGGTTCTACGAGCAGTACTTC

v_call: TRBV7-8
d_call: TRBD1
j_call: TRBJ2-7
clone_size: many
cdr3_aa: CASSPGQGKEQYF
cdr3_nt: TGTGCCAGCAGCCCCGGACAGGGTAAAGAGCAGTACTTC

v_call: TRBV7-2
d_call: TRBD1
j_call: TRBJ1-5
clone_size: -
cdr3_aa: CASSFGQDSIQPQHF
cdr3_nt: TGTGCCAGCAGCTTTGGACAGGATAGCATTCAGCCCCAGCATTTT

v_call: TRBV7-9
d_call: TRBD1
j_call: TRBJ1-1
clone_size: -
cdr3_aa: CASSSTRTGSFAGITEAFF
cdr3_nt: TGTGCCAGCAGCTCCACGCGGACAGGGAGTTTTGCGGGGATCACTGAAGCTTTCTTT

v_call: TRBV5-8
d_call: -
j_call: TRBJ1-1
clone_size: -
cdr3_aa: CASSVPGGNTEAFF
cdr3_nt: TGTGCCAGCAGCGTCCCTGGGGGGAACACTGAAGCTTTCTTT